The source of this T cell receptor beta chain is a study of T cell repertoires in ileal Crohn's disease (dated by TCRdb to between 2017 and 2020). Some background on the complete study: At the time of surgery, roughly 35% of patients were active smokers, and the median duration of disease was approximately 8 years. Every patient underwent surgery because of a complication, which was stricturing disease in around 60% and penetrating disease in 39%. Roughly half of the patients were given postoperative therapy, with 11 receiving thiopurines and around 20 receiving anti-TNF agents. Neoterminal ileum biopsies obtained at postoperative colonoscopy were designated as M6 samples. The TCR repertoire was analysed in approximately 60 patients with Crohn's disease drawn from a prospective multicentre cohort. Running in parallel with the study was a multicentre cohort set up to find predictors of early endoscopic recurrence following ileocolonic resection. A Rutgeerts score higher than i0 was the definition used for endoscopic postoperative recurrence. The study sequenced about 180 mucosal samples from 57 patients, taken at several locations on the surgical specimen and at postoperative endoscopy. The study at large found these results: Mucosal CD4 and CD8 T cells were sorted and sequenced only in a subgroup of patients, the size of which was not stated. Compared with non-smokers, patients who were active smokers at surgery showed a significantly higher proportion of clonal expansions (approximately 26% vs 17%, p=0.02). Endoscopic recurrence was linked to a higher percentage of high-frequency clones at surgery, and recurrence occurred in every patient whose clonality exceeded 26.8% (18/57). Within the first year after surgery, the timing of postoperative endoscopy varied, and the median delay was 6.9 months. More high-frequency clones were carried by sorted CD8 T cells than by CD4 T cells, suggesting that mucosal expansions were mainly CD8.

CDR1 and CDR2 are drawn from the germline V gene: SGHNT, YENEEA. Trimming removed 1 base from V and 0 bases from J, leaving 15 bases between the germline ends. Reading from cysteine to phenylalanine, the CDR3 counts 17 amino acids. The CDR3 DNA has 51 bases and is translated from base 1. For commercial TCRB immunosequencing, around 500 nanograms of biopsy DNA were submitted for each sample. A two-step, amplification bias-controlled multiplex PCR was used by Adaptive Biotechnology to amplify CDR3 regions from genomic DNA. Primers for every V and J gene segment were used in the first PCR, and barcodes and Illumina adapters were added in the second PCR. CDR3 libraries were sequenced using an Illumina instrument. The authors processed their data as follows. The analysis drew on both the pipelines supplied by the vendor and custom analysis of the raw data in R/Bioconductor running R version 3.3.0. Clonality, which ranges from 0 to 1, was calculated as the inverse of the normalised Shannon entropy across all productive clones. High-frequency clones were defined as the repertoire share of the top 100 clones, retaining only clones passing a 95% confidence test. Overlap between samples was measured with the Morisita-Horn index, while repertoire diversity was measured with the Simpson index. TCRdb stores this immuneACCESS table with in-frame sequences only. Part of the clones is absent; in the studies checked, under half of the shortfall reflects unresolved V genes, and no reason is known for the rest. V, J and clone size reflect that table, while D and trimming were determined from the DNA. In this sample the table shows 12,000 or so clones, 78% of which occur a single time. Just over 4.5% of the sample is held by the ten biggest clonotypes.

The sample's time point, from its label and the paper: neoterminal ileum biopsy at postoperative endoscopy, about 6 months after surgery. To be eligible, patients had to be adults with ileal or ileocolonic Crohn's disease and an indication for ileocolonic resection. Whole ileal mucosal biopsies were kept frozen at -80 degrees C prior to DNA extraction. Genomic DNA was extracted from frozen whole biopsies using a TRizol-based method and was quantified with a NanoDrop 2000 spectrophotometer. Note on this clone: Its antigen remains unidentified. No base qualities exist here, and no much larger clone lies one base off it.

The sequencing input was ileal tissue. The V and J genes are TRBV11-3 and TRBJ2-5, with the D gene not confidently named. This TCR came from an adult with Crohn's disease. The CDR3 in this case is CASSLGGTRLDQETQYF. The sequenced DNA: TGTGCCAGCAGCTTAGGTGGAACAAGACTCGACCAAGAGACCCAGTACTTC.